This entry features one T cell receptor beta chain sequence. The data are from a study of control samples from healthy donors and cancer patients. Method: immunoSEQ multiplex PCR; TCRdb's copy keeps in-frame clones and lacks some. The profile shows approximately 100,000 clones, around 89% of them singletons. Sequencing input: blood. This clonotype was sampled from a young man in good health.

The CDR3 is CASSYSTGTGRGEQFF. DNA of the CDR3: TGTGCCAGCAGTTACTCTACCGGGACAGGGCGGGGTGAGCAGTTCTTC. The chain joins TRBV6-6 to TRBJ2-1, with 9 bases lining up with TRBD1. The CDR3 extends over 16 amino acids. Germline values: CDR1 MNHNY, CDR2 SVGAGI (reference sequence). V gave up 0 bases and J gave up 9 bases; unmatched junction bases: 9.